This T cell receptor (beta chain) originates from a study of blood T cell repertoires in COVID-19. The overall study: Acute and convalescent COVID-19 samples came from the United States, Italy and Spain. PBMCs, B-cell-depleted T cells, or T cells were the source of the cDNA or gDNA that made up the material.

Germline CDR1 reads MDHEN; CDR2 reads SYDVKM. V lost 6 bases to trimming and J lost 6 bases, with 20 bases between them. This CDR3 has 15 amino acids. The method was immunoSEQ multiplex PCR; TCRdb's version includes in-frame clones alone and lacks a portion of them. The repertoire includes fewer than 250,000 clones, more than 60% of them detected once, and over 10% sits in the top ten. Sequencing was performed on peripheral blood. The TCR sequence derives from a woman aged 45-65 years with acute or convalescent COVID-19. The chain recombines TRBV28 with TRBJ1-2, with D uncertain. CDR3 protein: CASRVGGERRNGYTF. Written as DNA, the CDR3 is TGTGCCAGCAGGGTCGGTGGGGAGAGGCGGAATGGCTACACCTTC.